The rows below give T cell receptor beta chains drawn from one sample of a study of blood T cells in healthy people across ages. MiXCR was run by TCRdb on the 5' RACE reads, yielding one entry per CDR3 protein. Of roughly 1.5 million distinct CDR3 sequences in the sample, roughly two fifths were seen once. What was sequenced was blood. These TCRs come from a woman aged 18-29 years in good health. Each CDR3 is given with its conserved first and last residue. Each record gives: D gene, J gene, clone size, V gene, CDR3 protein, CDR3 DNA. D genes are given only for firm matches. Clone size is given for some rows only: seen once, a few or many times, or a class if the clone is expanded.

. TRBJ1-5 few TRBV12-3/TRBV12-4 CASSFRAVDPYSNQPQHF TGTGCCAGCAGTTTTAGGGCGGTTGACCCTTATAGCAATCAGCCCCAGCATTTT
TRBD1 TRBJ2-5 . TRBV5-4 CASSLARGTASQETQYF TGTGCCAGCAGCTTGGCCCGTGGGACAGCCAGCCAAGAGACCCAGTACTTC
TRBD1 TRBJ2-1 few TRBV20-1 CSAGVQGSSYNEQFF TGCAGTGCTGGGGTACAGGGGAGCTCCTACAATGAGCAGTTCTTC
. TRBJ1-2 . TRBV2 CASSQQKPGPYGYTF TGTGCCAGCAGCCAACAGAAGCCGGGACCTTATGGCTACACCTTC
. TRBJ1-6 few TRBV10-3 CAISESKDANSPLHF TGTGCCATCAGTGAGTCGAAGGATGCCAATTCACCCCTCCACTTT
. TRBJ1-2 . TRBV7-9 CASGSSGSRDYGYTF TGTGCCAGCGGCTCCTCAGGGAGCCGGGACTATGGCTACACCTTC
TRBD1 TRBJ1-2 few TRBV29-1 CSVEGTGSYGYTF TGCAGCGTTGAGGGGACAGGGAGCTATGGCTACACCTTC
. TRBJ1-1 . TRBV28 CASRVNRHTEAFF TGTGCCAGCAGAGTGAACAGACACACTGAAGCTTTCTTT
. TRBJ1-2 . TRBV5-4 CASSLAGVHGYTF TGTGCCAGCAGCTTGGCCGGGGTTCATGGCTACACCTTC
. TRBJ1-2 . TRBV5-6 CASSFVGDIDYGYTF TGTGCCAGCAGCTTCGTCGGGGACATAGACTATGGCTACACCTTC
. TRBJ2-2 few TRBV15 CATSRDILTGELFF TGTGCCACCAGCAGAGATATCCTAACCGGGGAGCTGTTTTTT
. TRBJ2-5 few TRBV20-1 CSAPVWVQGGETQYF TGCAGTGCTCCTGTATGGGTGCAGGGCGGAGAGACCCAGTACTTC
. TRBJ2-7 . TRBV4-1 CASSQVRQSSYEQYF TGCGCCAGCAGCCAAGTGCGACAGAGCTCCTACGAGCAGTACTTC
TRBD1 TRBJ1-2 few TRBV4-3 CASRPQPGQGIGYTF TGCGCCAGCCGACCACAGCCGGGACAGGGGATTGGCTACACCTTC
. TRBJ1-4 . TRBV12-3/TRBV12-4 CASSLRGSREKLFF TGTGCCAGCAGTTTAAGAGGGAGTCGCGAAAAACTGTTTTTT
TRBD2 TRBJ2-7 few TRBV7-2 CASNRGLPKSYEQYF TGTGCCAGCAACCGGGGACTACCTAAAAGCTACGAGCAGTACTTC
. TRBJ2-1 . TRBV4-2 CASSPVSMGYNEQFF TGTGCCAGCAGTCCGGTCTCAATGGGATACAATGAGCAGTTCTTC
. TRBJ1-1 . TRBV29-1 CSVARALNTEAFF TGCAGCGTCGCTAGGGCCCTGAACACTGAAGCTTTCTTT